This T cell receptor beta chain came from a study of blood T cell repertoires in COVID-19. Overall study: COVID-19 samples collected from the United States, Italy and Spain covered acute and convalescent phases. T cells, B-cell-depleted T cells, or PBMCs supplied cDNA or gDNA.

V gave up 2 bases and J gave up 2 bases; unmatched junction bases: 5. CDR1 and CDR2 (germline): KGHSH, LQKENI. This CDR3 is 15 amino acids long. Per the study methods: Reference gene primers were amplified, and this amplification served to estimate nucleated cell counts. This table comes from immunoSEQ multiplex PCR, and its TCRdb copy is limited to in-frame clones, with some not included. That table is the source of V, J and clone size, and D and trimming were worked out from the DNA. This table has about 68,000 clones, roughly 84% appearing once. The source of this sequence is a man in his forties or fifties with active COVID-19. The sample taken for sequencing was peripheral blood. The chain carries TRBV18 and TRBJ1-1; 7 bases align to TRBD1. The chain's CDR3 is CASSPAGQHNTEAFF. DNA for the CDR3: TGTGCCAGCTCACCAGCGGGACAGCATAACACTGAAGCTTTCTTT. The entire variable domain, with the rest obtained from reference TRBV18 and TRBJ1-1, is as follows: NAGVMQNPRHLVRRRGQEARLRCSPMKGHSHVYWYRQLPEEGLKFMVYLQKENIIDESGMPKERFSAEFPKEGPSILRIQQVVRGDSAAYFCASSPAGQHNTEAFFGQGTRLTVV.